Given below is one TCR beta chain in context. This specimen belongs to a study of blood T cell repertoires in COVID-19. About the research overall: The analysed material was cDNA or gDNA that came from T cells, B-cell-depleted T cells, or PBMCs.

Here immunoSEQ multiplex PCR was the method, and the copy in TCRdb shows in-frame clones only, minus some. The repertoire holds 300,000 or so clones, with 85% to 90% as singletons. The CDR3 is 16 amino acids. V dropped 7 bases and J dropped 2 bases, with 18 bases sitting between them. Germline V gives CDR1 LNHNV, CDR2 YYDKDF (reference sequence). The receptor was derived from a woman in her 40s with acute or convalescent COVID-19. V gene TRBV15 combines with J gene TRBJ1-5; D not resolved. The sample was peripheral blood. DNA of the CDR3: TGTGCCACCACGACGGGAGATTGGTATGGCAATCAGCCCCAGCATTTT. This sequence encodes CATTTGDWYGNQPQHF.